The source of this T cell receptor beta chain is a study of OX40 agonist ivuxolimab in advanced cancers. Study in general: Three patients got partial responses; one had hepatocellular carcinoma and two had cutaneous melanoma.

Findings and limits, study-wide: On average, CD8+ T cells had more expanded clones than CD4+. Undetermined was the antigen specificity of the expanded peripheral T cells.

Germline loops: CDR1 ENHRY, CDR2 SYGVKD. V lost 11 bases to trimming and J lost 0 bases, with 15 bases between them. The CDR3 loop spans 14 amino acids. TCRdb's copy holds only in-frame clones and misses some; the assay was immunoSEQ multiplex PCR. Here the sample spans around 60,000 clones, around 90% being singletons. For this clone: Its antigen is unidentified.

The gene calls are TRBV10-3 and TRBJ2-3; TRBD1 is a possible D gene (5 bases). This specimen was CD4+ or CD8+ T cells sorted from blood, taken in a trial of the OX40 agonist ivuxolimab. This TCR derives from an adult with an advanced solid tumor such as melanoma, head and neck, liver or kidney cancer. The CDR3 loop is CAVIQDPSTDTQYF. The CDR3 region has the DNA TGTGCCGTCATACAGGATCCTAGCACAGATACGCAGTATTTT.